These 22 T cell receptor beta chains originate from one sample sequenced in a study of long-term antiretroviral therapy in people with HIV. Version v3.0 of the immunoSEQ assay was performed at survey level. Assay: immunoSEQ multiplex PCR; the TCRdb copy retains only in-frame clones and omits some. This repertoire shows about 20,000 clones, around nine tenths found once; its top ten account for roughly 9.2%. The sample in question was unsorted PBMCs, obtained approximately 4.4 years before starting antiretroviral therapy. Receptors originate from a woman aged 25 to 39 with HIV.

The chain links TRBV5-6 to TRBJ2-1, with 9 bases lining up with TRBD2. V gave up 4 bases and J gave up 10 bases; unmatched junction bases: 9. The germline gives CDR1 SGHDT, CDR2 YYEEEE. There are 14 residues in the CDR3. The CDR3 loop is CASSPGGGASEQFF. The DNA for the CDR3 is TGTGCCAGCAGCCCGGGCGGGGGGGCCTCGGAGCAGTTCTTC.

This clone has just a few counts. This sequence joins TRBV7-8 and TRBJ2-5; D is undetermined. From germline, CDR1 is SGHVS and CDR2 FQNEAQ. CDR3 length equals 14 residues. Deletions cut 1 base from V and 1 base from J, with 7 bases between. The CDR3 spells CASSLVAVQETQYF. CDR3 nucleotide sequence: TGTGCCAGCAGCTTAGTAGCAGTCCAAGAGACCCAGTACTTC.

This sequence joins TRBV5-1 and TRBJ1-1; 10 nucleotides line up with TRBD1. Germline assignment: CDR1 SGHRS and CDR2 YFSETQ. This CDR3 is 17 amino acids long. V gave up 2 bases and J gave up 6 bases; unmatched junction bases: 13. CDR3 in amino acids: CASSFYRDRGPSPEAFF. The CDR3 nucleotides read TGCGCCAGCAGCTTCTACCGGGACAGGGGACCTTCTCCTGAAGCTTTCTTT.

CDR3: CASGESNNQPQHF. The CDR3 bases are TGTGCCAGCGGCGAGAGCAACAATCAGCCCCAGCATTTT. The chain is built from TRBV27 and TRBJ1-5; D is ambiguous. Germline V gene lookup returns CDR1 MNHEY and CDR2 SMNVEV (reference sequence). Trimming took 8 bases from V and 3 from J, leaving 11 bases between them. The CDR3 consists of 13 residues.

This sequence joins TRBV19 and TRBJ2-3, with D possibly matching TRBD1 (7 bases). V lost 7 bases and J 5 bases, leaving 16 bases between the germline ends. The length of the CDR3 is 14 residues. Germline CDR1 reads LNHDA; CDR2 reads SQIVND (reference sequence). The CDR3 sequence is CASNRGLGEDTQYF. The CDR3 DNA reads TGTGCCAGTAACAGGGGACTCGGTGAAGATACGCAGTATTTT.

With respect to this clone: This sample includes further DNA sequences coding for the same CDR3. DNA for the CDR3: TGCAGTGCACCAAGGAACACTGAAGCTTTCTTT. Its translation is CSAPRNTEAFF. The chain employs TRBV20-1 and TRBJ1-1, with D uncertain. Germline V gives CDR1 DFQATT, CDR2 SNEGSKA (reference sequence). V lost 6 bases and J lost 1, with 6 bases in between. The CDR3 extends over 11 amino acids.

The chain has TRBV19 and TRBJ1-2; D is possibly TRBD1 (5 bases). Germline CDR1 and CDR2: LNHDA and SQIVND (reference sequence). CDR3 length equals 13 residues. Trimming took off 5 bases at V and 8 bases at J, with 15 bases between the two ends. The CDR3 DNA sequence: TGTGCCAGTAGTGACGGGACGATTGGAGGCTACACCTTC. Amino acids: CASSDGTIGGYTF.

The CDR3 loop is CASNEASGRTYEQYF. The CDR3 region has the DNA TGTGCCAGCAACGAAGCTAGCGGGCGCACCTACGAGCAGTACTTC. The V call is TRBV28, the J call TRBJ2-7; 8 nucleotides agree with TRBD2. This CDR3 region has 15 residues. With 7 bases clipped from V and 2 bases from J, the junction kept 10 bases outside the gene matches. Germline-derived CDR1 and CDR2 are MDHEN and SYDVKM. The full variable domain, completed using reference TRBV28 and TRBJ2-7, is DVKVTQSSRYLVKRTGEKVFLECVQDMDHENMFWYRQDPGLGLRLIYFSYDVKMKEKGDIPEGYSVSREKKERFSLILESASTNQTSMYLCASNEASGRTYEQYFGPGTRLTVT.

V and J are TRBV2 and TRBJ2-1, with D uncertain. Trimming stripped 6 bases from V and 8 bases from J, with 11 bases between. This CDR3 has 12 amino acids. CDR1 and CDR2 from the germline V gene are SNHLY and FYNNEI. CDR3 DNA sequence: TGTGCCAGCAGGGAACAAAGCGATGAGCAGTTCTTC. Its protein product is CASREQSDEQFF. Filled out from reference TRBV2 and TRBJ2-1, the complete variable domain reads EPEVTQTPSHQVTQMGQEVILRCVPISNHLYFYWYRQILGQKVEFLVSFYNNEISEKSEIFDDQFSVERPDGSNFTLKIRSTKLEDSAMYFCASREQSDEQFFGPGTRLTVL.

This sequence joins TRBV5-1 and TRBJ1-4; 7 bases fit TRBD1. Germline CDR1 is SGHRS and CDR2 is YFSETQ. CDR3 length equals 14 residues. The V segment lost 4 bases and the J segment 6 bases; nucleotides outside the gene matches: 6. This CDR3 reads CASSTQGGDEKLFF. As DNA, the CDR3 is TGCGCCAGCAGCACCCAGGGGGGGGATGAAAAACTGTTTTTT.

V gene TRBV28 combines with J gene TRBJ2-7; 8 positions agree with TRBD2. CDR3 length equals 16 residues. V was pared by 8 bases and J by 4 bases, with 16 bases of the junction left unmatched. Germline-derived CDR1 and CDR2 are MDHEN and SYDVKM. This CDR3 reads CASPPPGGAMHYEQYF. Written as DNA, the CDR3 is TGTGCCAGCCCACCGCCCGGGGGGGCTATGCATTACGAGCAGTACTTC.

The rearrangement links TRBV5-1 to TRBJ2-7; D perhaps matches TRBD2 (6 bases). Trimming took off 3 bases at V and 0 bases at J, with 19 bases between the two ends. The CDR3 consists of 17 residues. The germline V gene has CDR1 SGHRS and CDR2 YFSETQ. The CDR3 DNA sequence: TGCGCCAGCAGCTCCGCGAGCGGCGGGACCATCTCCTACGAGCAGTACTTC. The encoded protein is CASSSASGGTISYEQYF.

This clone is labeled medium-sized. Compared with germline, one end of the junction differs, possibly owing to a read error. V and J are TRBV19 and TRBJ2-7; 9 bases are shared with TRBD1. CDR1 LNHDA and CDR2 SQIVND come from the germline V gene (reference sequence). The CDR3 is made up of 13 amino acids. The CDR3 loop reads CASSTGGHPEQYF. The CDR3, as DNA: TGTGCCAGCAGTACAGGGGGCCACCCCGAGCAGTACTTC.

CDR3 nucleotides: TGTGCCAGCAGCTTAGGGGGGACGAGTGAAAAACTGTTTTTT. This encodes CASSLGGTSEKLFF. The chain joins TRBV7-9 to TRBJ1-4; tentatively, D is TRBD1 (5 bases). This CDR3 is 14 amino acids long. Germline V gene sequence: CDR1 SEHNR, CDR2 FQNEAQ (reference sequence). The V gene lost 1 base and the J gene lost 7 bases, with 10 bases spanning the gap.

The rearrangement links TRBV7-2 to TRBJ1-1; D is unclear. This CDR3 contains 15 residues. Trimming shortened V by 5 bases and J by 1 base, and 14 bases separated the two germline ends. CDR1 and CDR2 from the germline V gene are SGHTA and FQGNSA. CDR3 residues: CASSVEGLRNTEAFF. CDR3 DNA sequence: TGTGCCAGCAGCGTAGAGGGTTTACGGAACACTGAAGCTTTCTTT.

The J gene is TRBJ2-1, the V gene TRBV19; TRBD2 might be the D (6 bases). V shed 7 bases and J shed 2 bases, with 24 bases lying between them. The germline gives CDR1 LNHDA, CDR2 SQIVND (reference sequence). This CDR3 spans 18 amino acids. The CDR3 sequence is CASTGLRSGTLTYNEQFF. Written as DNA, the CDR3 is TGTGCCAGTACGGGCCTTCGATCCGGGACTCTGACCTACAATGAGCAGTTCTTC. The full variable domain, rest sourced from reference TRBV19 and TRBJ2-1, is DGGITQSPKYLFRKEGQNVTLSCEQNLNHDAMYWYRQDPGQGLRLIYYSQIVNDFQKGDIAEGYSVSREKKESFPLTVTSAQKNPTAFYLCASTGLRSGTLTYNEQFFGPGTRLTVL.

The chain employs TRBV6-1 and TRBJ2-5; D ambiguous. V lost 3 bases, J lost 5 bases, and 10 bases lay in between. The germline V gene has CDR1 MNHNS and CDR2 SASEGT. This CDR3 spans 13 amino acids. CDR3 sequence (DNA): TGTGCCAGCAGTGATAAGGGTGGGGAGACCCAGTACTTC. As protein: CASSDKGGETQYF.

The gene calls are TRBV13 and TRBJ2-1; D is perhaps TRBD1 (5 bases). This CDR3 spans 17 amino acids. Looked up from germline, CDR1 is PRHDT and CDR2 is FYEKMQ (reference sequence). The V end lost 5 bases, the J end lost 4 bases, and 21 bases lay between the germline ends. The CDR3 coding sequence is TGTGCCAGCAGCCGCATACCACCGACAGTTCATTACAATGAGCAGTTCTTC. It specifies CASSRIPPTVHYNEQFF.

The chain uses TRBV5-4 and TRBJ1-2; TRBD1 agrees at 9 bases. The CDR3 sequence is 16 residues long. Trimming removed 2 bases from V and 6 bases from J; junction bases left unmatched: 11. Germline V CDR1 and CDR2: SGHNT, YYREEE (reference sequence). This CDR3 reads CASSFLQVGQGNGYTF. CDR3 sequence (DNA): TGTGCCAGCAGCTTTCTCCAAGTAGGACAGGGGAATGGCTACACCTTC.

This sequence joins TRBV6-5 and TRBJ1-1; D gene ambiguous. V lost 4 bases, J lost 0 bases, and 6 bases lay in between. The V gene's germline CDR1 is MNHEY and CDR2 SVGAGI. This CDR3 spans 13 amino acids. The CDR3 nucleotides read TGTGCCAGCAGTTTCGTAATGAACACTGAAGCTTTCTTT. It translates to CASSFVMNTEAFF.

The J gene is TRBJ1-1, the V gene TRBV19; D remains unclear. This CDR3 has 13 residues. Trimming stripped 6 bases from V and 6 bases from J, with 14 bases between. Germline assignment: CDR1 LNHDA and CDR2 SQIVND (reference sequence). CDR3 sequence (DNA): TGTGCCAGTAGCCTCACGGGAGGATCTGAAGCTTTCTTT. Protein product: CASSLTGGSEAFF.

The chain combines TRBV27 with TRBJ1-1; 8 nucleotides line up with TRBD1. CDR3 length equals 13 residues. Germline CDR1 reads MNHEY; CDR2 reads SMNVEV (reference sequence). Unmatched junction bases numbered 6, after V lost 2 bases and J lost 10 bases. The CDR3 region is CASSLMQGASAFF. As DNA, the CDR3 is TGTGCCAGCAGTTTAATGCAGGGGGCCTCAGCTTTCTTT.